This TCR beta chain was identified during a study of PD-1 blockade in classical Hodgkin lymphoma. Repertoires were generated with immunoSEQ multiplex PCR, while TCRdb's copy carries only in-frame clones and drops some. Found here are about 46,000 clones, around 81% of them singletons; the top ten hold approximately 20%. Patients all relapsed after autologous stem cell transplantation, and there was variation in brentuximab vedotin exposure. Germline-derived CDR1 and CDR2 are MNHNS and SASEGT. V was clipped by 6 bases and J by 2 bases, with 14 bases between them. This CDR3 comprises 15 residues. This sample comprised peripheral blood mononuclear cells (PBMCs), obtained before the second cycle of nivolumab. The clonotype originates from a human donor with classical Hodgkin lymphoma. The chain recombines TRBV6-1 with TRBJ1-3; TRBD1 might be the D (5 bases). CDR3 residues: CASSPSGVTGNTIYF. The CDR3 bases are TGTGCCAGCAGCCCTTCGGGGGTCACTGGAAACACCATATATTTT.